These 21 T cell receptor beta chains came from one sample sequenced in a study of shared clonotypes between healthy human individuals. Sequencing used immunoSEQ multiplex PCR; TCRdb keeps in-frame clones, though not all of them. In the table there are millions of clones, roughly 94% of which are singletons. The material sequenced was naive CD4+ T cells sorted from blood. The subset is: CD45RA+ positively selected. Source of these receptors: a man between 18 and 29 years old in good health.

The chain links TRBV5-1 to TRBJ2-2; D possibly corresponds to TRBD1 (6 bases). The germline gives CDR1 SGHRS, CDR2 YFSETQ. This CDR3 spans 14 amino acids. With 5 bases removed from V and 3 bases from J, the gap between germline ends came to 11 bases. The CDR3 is CASRGGQYTGELFF. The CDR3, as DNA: TGCGCCAGCAGGGGCGGACAGTACACCGGGGAGCTGTTTTTT.

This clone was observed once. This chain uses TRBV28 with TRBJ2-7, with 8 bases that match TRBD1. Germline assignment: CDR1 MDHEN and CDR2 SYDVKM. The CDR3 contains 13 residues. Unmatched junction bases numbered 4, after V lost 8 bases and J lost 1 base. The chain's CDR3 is CASCRTGSYEQYF. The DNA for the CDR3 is TGTGCCAGCTGCAGGACAGGGTCCTACGAGCAGTACTTC. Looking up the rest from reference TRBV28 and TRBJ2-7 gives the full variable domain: DVKVTQSSRYLVKRTGEKVFLECVQDMDHENMFWYRQDPGLGLRLIYFSYDVKMKEKGDIPEGYSVSREKKERFSLILESASTNQTSMYLCASCRTGSYEQYFGPGTRLTVT.

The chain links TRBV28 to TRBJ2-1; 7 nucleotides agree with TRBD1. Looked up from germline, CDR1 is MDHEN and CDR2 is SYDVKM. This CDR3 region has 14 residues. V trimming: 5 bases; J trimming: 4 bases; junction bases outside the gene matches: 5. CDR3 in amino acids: CASSLGQPYNEQFF. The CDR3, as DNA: TGTGCCAGCAGTCTGGGACAGCCGTACAATGAGCAGTTCTTC.

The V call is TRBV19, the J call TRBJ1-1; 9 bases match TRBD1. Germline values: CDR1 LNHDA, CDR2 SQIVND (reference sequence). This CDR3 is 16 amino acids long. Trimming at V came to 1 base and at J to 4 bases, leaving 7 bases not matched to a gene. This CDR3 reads CASSIGEQGAGTEAFF. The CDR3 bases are TGTGCCAGTAGTATAGGCGAACAGGGGGCAGGCACTGAAGCTTTCTTT. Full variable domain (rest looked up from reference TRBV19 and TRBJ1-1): DGGITQSPKYLFRKEGQNVTLSCEQNLNHDAMYWYRQDPGQGLRLIYYSQIVNDFQKGDIAEGYSVSREKKESFPLTVTSAQKNPTAFYLCASSIGEQGAGTEAFFGQGTRLTVV.

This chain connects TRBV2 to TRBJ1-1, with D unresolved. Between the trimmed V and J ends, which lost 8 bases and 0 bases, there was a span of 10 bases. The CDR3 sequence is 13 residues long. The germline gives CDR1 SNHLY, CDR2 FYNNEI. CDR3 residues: CASVVTVNTEAFF. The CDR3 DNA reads TGTGCCAGCGTCGTGACGGTGAACACTGAAGCTTTCTTT. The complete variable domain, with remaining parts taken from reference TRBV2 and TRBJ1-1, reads EPEVTQTPSHQVTQMGQEVILRCVPISNHLYFYWYRQILGQKVEFLVSFYNNEISEKSEIFDDQFSVERPDGSNFTLKIRSTKLEDSAMYFCASVVTVNTEAFFGQGTRLTVV.

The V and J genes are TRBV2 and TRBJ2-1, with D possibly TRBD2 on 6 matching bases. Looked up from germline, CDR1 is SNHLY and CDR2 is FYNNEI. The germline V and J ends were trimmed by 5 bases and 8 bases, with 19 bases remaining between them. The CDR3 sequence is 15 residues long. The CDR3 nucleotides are TGTGCCAGCAGTCCGAGTCCCGCGGGAATATATGAGCAGTTCTTC. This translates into CASSPSPAGIYEQFF. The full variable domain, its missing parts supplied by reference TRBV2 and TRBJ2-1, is EPEVTQTPSHQVTQMGQEVILRCVPISNHLYFYWYRQILGQKVEFLVSFYNNEISEKSEIFDDQFSVERPDGSNFTLKIRSTKLEDSAMYFCASSPSPAGIYEQFFGPGTRLTVL.

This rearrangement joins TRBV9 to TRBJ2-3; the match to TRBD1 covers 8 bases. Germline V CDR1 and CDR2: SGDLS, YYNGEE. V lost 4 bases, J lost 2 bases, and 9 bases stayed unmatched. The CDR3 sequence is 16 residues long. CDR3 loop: CASSIQGERDTDTQYF. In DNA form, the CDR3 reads TGTGCCAGCAGCATACAGGGGGAGAGGGACACAGATACGCAGTATTTT.

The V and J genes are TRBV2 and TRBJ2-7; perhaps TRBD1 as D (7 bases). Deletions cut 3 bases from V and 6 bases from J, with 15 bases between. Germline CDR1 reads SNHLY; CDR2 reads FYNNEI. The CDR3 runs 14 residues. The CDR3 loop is CASSESGGLGEQYF. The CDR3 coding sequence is TGTGCCAGCAGTGAGTCAGGGGGGCTGGGCGAGCAGTACTTC.

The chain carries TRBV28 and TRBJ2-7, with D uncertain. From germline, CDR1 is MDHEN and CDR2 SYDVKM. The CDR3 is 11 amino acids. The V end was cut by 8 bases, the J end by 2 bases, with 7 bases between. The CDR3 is CASCTPYEQYF. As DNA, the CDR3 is TGTGCCAGCTGCACTCCCTACGAGCAGTACTTC.

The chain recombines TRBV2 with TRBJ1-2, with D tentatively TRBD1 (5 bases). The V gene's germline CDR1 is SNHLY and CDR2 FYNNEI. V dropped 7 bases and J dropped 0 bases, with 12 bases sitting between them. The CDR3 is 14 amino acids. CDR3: CASNGGHTNYGYTF. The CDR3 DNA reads TGTGCCAGCAATGGGGGTCACACTAACTATGGCTACACCTTC.

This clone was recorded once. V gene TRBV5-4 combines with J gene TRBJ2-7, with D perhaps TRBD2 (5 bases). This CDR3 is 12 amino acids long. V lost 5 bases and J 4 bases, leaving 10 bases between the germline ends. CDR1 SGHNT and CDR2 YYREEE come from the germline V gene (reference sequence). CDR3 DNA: TGTGCCAGCAGTGTGAGGGAGTACGAGCAGTACTTC. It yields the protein CASSVREYEQYF.

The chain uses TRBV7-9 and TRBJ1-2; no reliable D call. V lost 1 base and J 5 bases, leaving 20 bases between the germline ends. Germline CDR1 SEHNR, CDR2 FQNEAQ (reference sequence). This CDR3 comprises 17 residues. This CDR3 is CASSLGDRAEDFYGYTF. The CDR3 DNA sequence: TGTGCCAGCAGCTTAGGCGATAGGGCAGAAGACTTTTATGGCTACACCTTC.

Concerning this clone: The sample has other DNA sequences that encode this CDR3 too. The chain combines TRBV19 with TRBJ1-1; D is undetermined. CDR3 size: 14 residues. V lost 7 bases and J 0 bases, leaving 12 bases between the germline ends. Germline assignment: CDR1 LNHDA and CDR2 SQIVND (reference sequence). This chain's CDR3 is CASIRTGLNTEAFF. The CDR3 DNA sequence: TGTGCCAGTATCCGGACGGGATTGAACACTGAAGCTTTCTTT.

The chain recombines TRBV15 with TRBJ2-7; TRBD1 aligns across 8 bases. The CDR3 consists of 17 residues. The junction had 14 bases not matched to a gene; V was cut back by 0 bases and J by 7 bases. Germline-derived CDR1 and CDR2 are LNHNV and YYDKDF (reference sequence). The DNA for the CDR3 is TGTGCCACCAGCAGAGATCCGACAGGGGCCCTCTCTGGGGAGCAGTACTTC. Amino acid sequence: CATSRDPTGALSGEQYF.

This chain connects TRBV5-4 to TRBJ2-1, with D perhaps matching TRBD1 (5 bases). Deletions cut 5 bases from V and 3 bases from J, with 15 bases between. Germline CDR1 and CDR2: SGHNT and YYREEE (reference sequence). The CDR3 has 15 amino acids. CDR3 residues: CASSAGNFYYNEQFF. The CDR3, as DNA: TGTGCCAGCAGTGCAGGGAATTTCTACTACAATGAGCAGTTCTTC.

DNA for the CDR3: TGCGCCAGCAGTGAAGGAGGGGGCGCGGGTGAAGCTTTCTTT. Its protein is CASSEGGGAGEAFF. The chain is built from TRBV10-1 and TRBJ1-1; 7 positions match TRBD1. After removal of 3 bases from V and 7 bases from J, the junction contained 8 bases not matched to a gene. The CDR3 is made up of 14 amino acids. Germline V gives CDR1 WNHNN, CDR2 SYGVQD (reference sequence).

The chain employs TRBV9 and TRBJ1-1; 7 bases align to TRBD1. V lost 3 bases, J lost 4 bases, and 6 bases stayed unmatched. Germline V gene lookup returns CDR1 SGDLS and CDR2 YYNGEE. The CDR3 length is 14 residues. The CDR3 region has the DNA TGTGCCAGCAGCGCCGACAGGGTCGCCACTGAAGCTTTCTTT. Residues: CASSADRVATEAFF.

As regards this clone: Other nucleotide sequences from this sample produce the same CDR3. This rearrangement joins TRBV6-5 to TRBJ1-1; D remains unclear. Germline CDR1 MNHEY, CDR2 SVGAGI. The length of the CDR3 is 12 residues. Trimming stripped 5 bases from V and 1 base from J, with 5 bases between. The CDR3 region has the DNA TGTGCCAGCAGTAGAGGGAACACTGAAGCTTTCTTT. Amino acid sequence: CASSRGNTEAFF.

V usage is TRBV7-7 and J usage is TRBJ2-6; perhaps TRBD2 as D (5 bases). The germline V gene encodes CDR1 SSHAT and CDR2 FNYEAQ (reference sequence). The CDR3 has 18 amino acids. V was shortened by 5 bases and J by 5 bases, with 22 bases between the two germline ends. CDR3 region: CASSMEVMPQSRANVLTF. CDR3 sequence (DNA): TGTGCCAGCAGCATGGAGGTTATGCCACAAAGTCGGGCCAACGTCCTGACTTTC.

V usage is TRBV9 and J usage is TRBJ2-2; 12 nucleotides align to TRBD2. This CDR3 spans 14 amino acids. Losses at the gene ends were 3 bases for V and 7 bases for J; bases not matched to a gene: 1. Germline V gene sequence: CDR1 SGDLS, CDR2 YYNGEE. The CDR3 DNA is TGTGCCAGCAGCGGGGGACTAGCGGGCGGGGAGCTGTTTTTT. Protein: CASSGGLAGGELFF.

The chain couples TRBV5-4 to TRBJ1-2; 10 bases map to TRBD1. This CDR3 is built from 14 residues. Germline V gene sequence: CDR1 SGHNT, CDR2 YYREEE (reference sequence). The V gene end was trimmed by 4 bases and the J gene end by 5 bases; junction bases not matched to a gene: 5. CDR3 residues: CASSTGQGMYGYTF. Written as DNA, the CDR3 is TGTGCCAGCAGCACGGGACAGGGGATGTATGGCTACACCTTC.